Each of the 24 T cell receptor beta chains below was sequenced from the same sample in a study of blood T cell repertoires in COVID-19. Profiled with immunoSEQ multiplex PCR; TCRdb holds only in-frame clones, not every one. The sample lists about 240,000 clones; roughly four fifths were seen once. The specimen was peripheral blood. These TCRs come from a woman in her late teens or twenties with acute or convalescent COVID-19.

The chain has TRBV7-2 and TRBJ2-3, with D possibly TRBD2 on 6 matching bases. Germline CDR1 and CDR2: SGHTA and FQGNSA. This CDR3 has 19 amino acids. The V end lost 0 bases, the J end lost 2 bases, and 21 bases lay between the germline ends. Here the CDR3 reads CASSLAPGDGTGLTDTQYF. The CDR3 DNA sequence: TGTGCCAGCAGCTTAGCCCCGGGAGATGGGACGGGGCTCACAGATACGCAGTATTTT.

This clone has more than one count but fewer than ten. V and J are TRBV6-2 or TRBV6-3 and TRBJ2-7; the match to TRBD2 covers 7 bases. Germline values: CDR1 MNHEY, CDR2 SVGEGT. This CDR3 comprises 14 residues. Trimming removed 2 bases from V and 5 bases from J; junction bases left unmatched: 6. CDR3 residues: CASSYGGSIDEQYF. The CDR3 coding sequence is TGTGCCAGCAGTTACGGCGGGAGCATCGACGAGCAGTACTTC.

The rearrangement joins TRBV28 to TRBJ1-1; 8 bases fit TRBD1. Germline lookup yields CDR1 MDHEN and CDR2 SYDVKM. Trimming removed 7 bases from V and 0 bases from J; junction bases left unmatched: 13. CDR3 length equals 17 residues. The CDR3 is CASNQVGRGHMNTEAFF. The CDR3 DNA follows: TGTGCCAGCAATCAGGTTGGCAGGGGGCATATGAACACTGAAGCTTTCTTT.

The rearrangement links TRBV4-3 to TRBJ2-1, with D possibly being TRBD2 (6 bases). This CDR3 comprises 16 residues. CDR1 is LGHNA, CDR2 YSLEER, per germline. Between the trimmed V and J ends, which lost 3 bases and 6 bases, there was a span of 18 bases. CDR3 region: CASSHDGGALTNEQFF. The CDR3 nucleotides are TGCGCCAGCAGCCACGACGGAGGGGCGTTGACCAATGAGCAGTTCTTC.

This rearrangement joins TRBV2 to TRBJ2-1; D uncertain. Between the trimmed V and J ends, which lost 6 bases and 3 bases, there was a span of 15 bases. The CDR3 covers 15 residues. Germline CDR1 reads SNHLY; CDR2 reads FYNNEI. This chain's CDR3 is CASRENGELYNEQFF. The CDR3 bases are TGTGCCAGCAGGGAAAATGGAGAGCTCTACAATGAGCAGTTCTTC.

This clone was found once. This rearrangement joins TRBV29-1 to TRBJ2-5, with 10 bases that match TRBD1. CDR3 size: 13 residues. The J segment lost 3 bases and the V segment lost 6 bases, leaving 4 bases of the junction unmatched. Germline CDR1 and CDR2: SQVTM and ANQGSEA. The CDR3 region has the DNA TGCAGCGTACTGGGACAGGGGAAAGAGACCCAGTACTTC. It codes for CSVLGQGKETQYF.

The chain carries TRBV6-2 or TRBV6-3 and TRBJ2-7, with D possibly TRBD2 on 6 matching bases. The V and J ends lost 4 bases and 3 bases respectively, with 13 bases between them. This CDR3 contains 14 residues. Germline CDR1 MNHEY, CDR2 SVGEGT. This CDR3 is CASSSTSTGYEQYF. The CDR3 DNA reads as TGTGCCAGCAGTTCCACTAGCACAGGCTACGAGCAGTACTTC.

V gene TRBV29-1 combines with J gene TRBJ1-4; TRBD1 is a possible D gene (5 bases). The germline gives CDR1 SQVTM, CDR2 ANQGSEA. This CDR3 contains 13 residues. The V gene lost 4 bases and the J gene lost 7 bases, with 13 bases spanning the gap. DNA of the CDR3: TGCAGCGTTGTGGGGGGAACGAGTGAAAAACTGTTTTTT. Its translation: CSVVGGTSEKLFF.

V is TRBV3-1 (or the pseudogene TRBV3-2) and J is TRBJ2-7; 10 bases line up with TRBD2. Germline V CDR1 and CDR2: LGHDT, YNNKEL (reference sequence). This CDR3 spans 18 amino acids. V was pared by 5 bases and J by 2 bases, with 15 bases of the junction left unmatched. CDR3 sequence reads: CASSCNNCTGTSAYEQYF. The CDR3 bases are TGTGCCAGCAGCTGCAATAACTGTACCGGGACTAGCGCCTACGAGCAGTACTTC.

The genes are TRBV4-3 and TRBJ2-7; the match to TRBD2 covers 7 bases. Germline CDR1 is LGHNA and CDR2 is YSLEER. This CDR3 is 17 amino acids long. The V and J ends lost 0 bases and 0 bases, in that order; junction bases with no gene match: 8. The CDR3 DNA is TGCGCCAGCAGCCAAGATCACCGGGGGGATTTCTCCTACGAGCAGTACTTC. This sequence encodes CASSQDHRGDFSYEQYF.

The chain links TRBV7-3 to TRBJ1-2, with 9 nucleotides matching TRBD1. The V gene end was trimmed by 5 bases and the J gene end by 4 bases; junction bases not matched to a gene: 5. The CDR3 extends over 14 amino acids. Germline CDR1 reads SGHTA; CDR2 reads FQGTGA. The CDR3 bases are TGTGCCAGCAGCCCGACAGGGGGAGCCTATGGCTACACCTTC. Translating gives CASSPTGGAYGYTF.

V gene TRBV30 combines with J gene TRBJ2-2, with D possibly being TRBD1 (5 bases). This CDR3 has 14 residues. Trimming took 8 bases from V and 2 from J, leaving 15 bases between them. Per the germline V gene, CDR1 is GTSNPN and CDR2 is SVGIG (reference sequence). The DNA of the CDR3 is TGTGCCCGTCAGGGCCCGACAAACACCGGGGAGCTGTTTTTT. It specifies CARQGPTNTGELFF.

The chain has TRBV5-8 and TRBJ2-2; D gene ambiguous. CDR1 and CDR2 from the germline V gene are SGHTS and YDEGEE. This CDR3 is 17 amino acids long. V was clipped by 0 bases and J by 0 bases, with 12 bases between them. The CDR3 coding sequence is TGTGCCAGCAGCTTGGTTCTAGTCGGCCCGAACACCGGGGAGCTGTTTTTT. Translating it yields CASSLVLVGPNTGELFF.

This clone occurred a few times. V usage is TRBV6-2 or TRBV6-3 and J usage is TRBJ1-2; no reliable D call. CDR1 and CDR2 (germline): MNHEY, SVGEGT. V lost 5 bases, J lost 2 bases, and 3 bases lay in between. The CDR3 contains 11 residues. The CDR3 nucleotides are TGTGCCAGCAGTCTGAACTATGGCTACACCTTC. Translation: CASSLNYGYTF.

The chain employs TRBV18 and TRBJ1-1, with D tentatively TRBD1 (6 bases). The germline V and J ends were trimmed by 3 bases and 3 bases, with 14 bases remaining between them. Per the germline V gene, CDR1 is KGHSH and CDR2 is LQKENI. CDR3 length equals 15 residues. Here the CDR3 reads CASSPTGGADTEAFF. For the CDR3, the DNA is TGTGCCAGCTCACCCACGGGGGGGGCGGACACTGAAGCTTTCTTT. The variable domain in full, completed from reference TRBV18 and TRBJ1-1, reads NAGVMQNPRHLVRRRGQEARLRCSPMKGHSHVYWYRQLPEEGLKFMVYLQKENIIDESGMPKERFSAEFPKEGPSILRIQQVVRGDSAAYFCASSPTGGADTEAFFGQGTRLTVV.

The genes are TRBV6-6 and TRBJ2-5; TRBD2 agrees at 8 bases. Germline V CDR1 and CDR2: MNHNY, SVGAGI (reference sequence). V trimming: 4 bases; J trimming: 2 bases; junction bases outside the gene matches: 9. The CDR3 is 16 residues long. The CDR3 loop is CASSSRILAVQETQYF. The CDR3 DNA sequence: TGTGCCAGCAGTTCGCGGATACTAGCGGTACAAGAGACCCAGTACTTC.

The rearrangement joins TRBV27 to TRBJ1-1; 9 bases are shared with TRBD1. The CDR3 has 13 residues. V trimming: 7 bases; J trimming: 8 bases; junction bases outside the gene matches: 8. Germline CDR1 MNHEY, CDR2 SMNVEV (reference sequence). The CDR3 nucleotides are TGTGCCAGCATCCCCGGCACAGGGGGCGAAGCTTTCTTT. It encodes CASIPGTGGEAFF.

V and J are TRBV9 and TRBJ2-5; D is undetermined. The ends were cut back, 0 bases at V and 2 bases at J, with 11 bases in the middle. CDR3 length equals 15 residues. Germline assignment: CDR1 SGDLS and CDR2 YYNGEE. Written as DNA, the CDR3 is TGTGCCAGCAGCGTAGGTCCGGCGGCTCAAGAGACCCAGTACTTC. The encoded protein is CASSVGPAAQETQYF. Variable domain in full (rest from reference TRBV9 and TRBJ2-5): DSGVTQTPKHLITATGQRVTLRCSPRSGDLSVYWYQQSLDQGLQFLIQYYNGEERAKGNILERFSAQQFPDLHSELNLSSLELGDSALYFCASSVGPAAQETQYFGPGTRLLVL.

This chain joins TRBV5-1 and TRBJ1-1, with TRBD1 matching over 8 bases. Germline CDR1 reads SGHRS; CDR2 reads YFSETQ. Trimming cost V 6 bases and J 6 bases; bases outside gene matches: 10. This CDR3 has 14 residues. CDR3 sequence: CASTNTGGNAEAFF. CDR3 DNA: TGCGCCAGCACCAATACAGGGGGTAACGCTGAAGCTTTCTTT. Variable domain in full (rest from reference TRBV5-1 and TRBJ1-1): KAGVTQTPRYLIKTRGQQVTLSCSPISGHRSVSWYQQTPGQGLQFLFEYFSETQRNKGNFPGRFSGRQFSNSRSEMNVSTLELGDSALYLCASTNTGGNAEAFFGQGTRLTVV.

This chain links TRBV11-2 with TRBJ2-3; 9 bases line up with TRBD1. The junction had 4 bases not matched to a gene; V was cut back by 7 bases and J by 2 bases. In germline, CDR1 is SGHAT, CDR2 FQNNGV. This CDR3 is built from 14 residues. The CDR3 reads CASTGTGNTDTQYF. The CDR3 nucleotides read TGTGCCAGCACCGGGACAGGGAACACAGATACGCAGTATTTT. Together with reference TRBV11-2 and TRBJ2-3, the CDR3 gives the full variable domain: EAGVAQSPRYKIIEKRQSVAFWCNPISGHATLYWYQQILGQGPKLLIQFQNNGVVDDSQLPKDRFSAERLKGVDSTLKIQPAKLEDSAVYLCASTGTGNTDTQYFGPGTRLTVL.

The J gene is TRBJ2-1, the V gene TRBV12-3 or TRBV12-4, with unresolved D. V was pared by 8 bases and J by 2 bases, with 10 bases between. The CDR3 has 13 residues. The CDR3 sequence is CASLESTYNEQFF. In DNA, the CDR3 is TGTGCCAGCTTAGAAAGTACCTACAATGAGCAGTTCTTC.

The J gene is TRBJ2-1, the V gene TRBV6-5; perhaps TRBD2 as D (6 bases). Per the germline V gene, CDR1 is MNHEY and CDR2 is SVGAGI. This CDR3 has 15 amino acids. The germline V and J ends were trimmed by 6 bases and 5 bases, with 17 bases remaining between them. The CDR3 protein is CASRRGTEKNNEQFF. In DNA form, the CDR3 reads TGTGCCAGCAGGAGAGGGACTGAAAAAAACAATGAGCAGTTCTTC.

The J gene is TRBJ2-1, the V gene TRBV24-1; D gene unclear. V lost 7 bases, J lost 9 bases, and 9 bases lay in between. Germline V gene lookup returns CDR1 KGHDR and CDR2 SFDVKD. This CDR3 is 11 amino acids long. CDR3 coding DNA: TGTGCCACCAGCCGATCGGGTGAGCAGTTCTTC. Translation gives CATSRSGEQFF.

The chain uses TRBV6-2 or TRBV6-3 and TRBJ1-5; 7 nucleotides match TRBD1. J was trimmed by 2 bases and V by 6 bases; bases with no gene match: 7. This CDR3 comprises 15 residues. Germline V gene data show CDR1 as MNHEY and CDR2 as SVGEGT. The chain's CDR3 is CASRPYRGGNQPQHF. CDR3 nucleotides: TGTGCCAGCAGACCTTACAGGGGTGGCAATCAGCCCCAGCATTTT.